This is a list of T cell receptor beta chains from one sample in a study of cytomegalovirus exposure and HLA in healthy donors. Clones were sequenced by immunoSEQ multiplex PCR, and TCRdb holds only the in-frame ones, with some missing. Among some 160,000 clones, approximately 82% were seen once, and the ten largest hold about 1.5%. Material: PBMCs. Receptors were obtained from a male donor in good health and CMV-seronegative. Both conserved end residues are part of each CDR3. The D gene is left open where the match is weak. Some rows mark clone size as missing; the rest say once, few, many or name a class of expanded clone.

d_gene | j_gene | abundance | v_gene | len | CDR3nt | CDR3aa
TRBD2 | TRBJ2-1 | . | TRBV6-4 | 16 | TGTGCCAGCAGTGCGGCCGGGACTAGCGGTTACAATGAGCAGTTCTTC | CASSAAGTSGYNEQFF
. | TRBJ2-2 | . | TRBV5-1 | 15 | TGCGCCAGCAGCTTACAGGGATTAGAAACCGGGGAGCTGTTTTTT | CASSLQGLETGELFF
TRBD1 | TRBJ2-3 | . | TRBV9 | 16 | TGTGCCAGCAGCGTCCAGGGGGCGCGAGGCACAGATACGCAGTATTTT | CASSVQGARGTDTQYF
. | TRBJ1-1 | . | TRBV19 | 14 | TGTGCCAGTCTCGACGGACAGCTGAACACTGAAGCTTTCTTT | CASLDGQLNTEAFF
TRBD1 | TRBJ2-3 | . | TRBV6-1 | 13 | TGTGCCAGCAGAAGACAGGGGGGAGATACGCAGTATTTT | CASRRQGGDTQYF
. | TRBJ1-5 | . | TRBV4-3 | 15 | TGCGCCAGCAGCCAAAATCCAGTTAGCAATCAGCCCCAGCATTTT | CASSQNPVSNQPQHF
. | TRBJ2-1 | . | TRBV2 | 13 | TGTGCCAGCAGTGAACCTTTTCGCAATGAGCAGTTCTTC | CASSEPFRNEQFF
TRBD2 | TRBJ2-7 | . | TRBV18 | 14 | TGTGCCAGCTCACGGCGGGAGGAATCCTACGAGCAGTACTTC | CASSRREESYEQYF
TRBD1 | TRBJ2-1 | once | TRBV7-3 | 15 | TGTGCCAGCAGCTTAGCCCGGACAGGGCCGAATGAGCAGTTCTTC | CASSLARTGPNEQFF
. | TRBJ1-1 | few | TRBV6-1 | 13 | TGTGCCAGTTTCTATGATCAGGTTACCGAAGCTTTCTTT | CASFYDQVTEAFF
TRBD1 | TRBJ1-2 | . | TRBV29-1 | 11 | TGCAGCGTTATTGACAGGGCTGGCTACACCTTC | CSVIDRAGYTF
TRBD1 | TRBJ2-7 | . | TRBV5-1 | 13 | TGCGCCAGCAGAAGACCAGGGGGCGGCGAGCAGTACTTC | CASRRPGGGEQYF
. | TRBJ2-5 | . | TRBV5-6 | 13 | TGTGCCAGCAGCTTGGGGTCAGGAGAGACCCAGTACTTC | CASSLGSGETQYF
. | TRBJ2-3 | once | TRBV9 | 14 | TGTGCCAGCAGCGTAGAACAACGCACAGATACGCAGTATTTT | CASSVEQRTDTQYF
TRBD2 | TRBJ2-5 | . | TRBV11-1 | 17 | TGTGCCAGCAGCTTTGGTGGGTCTAGCGGGAGGGCCGAGACCCAGTACTTC | CASSFGGSSGRAETQYF
. | TRBJ2-5 | . | TRBV11-2 | 13 | TGTGCCAGCAGCTTGGGAGGTAAAGAGACCCAGTACTTC | CASSLGGKETQYF
TRBD2 | TRBJ2-5 | . | TRBV5-4 | 14 | TGTGCCAGCAGCCCGCTAGCGGGGTCTGAGACCCAGTACTTC | CASSPLAGSETQYF
. | TRBJ1-1 | . | TRBV29-1 | 13 | TGCAGCGTTGCCCGGGGGATGGGCACTGAAGCTTTCTTT | CSVARGMGTEAFF
. | TRBJ1-2 | few | TRBV19 | 14 | TGTGCCAGTAGTCTCTATCACGGGGACTATGGCTACACCTTC | CASSLYHGDYGYTF
. | TRBJ2-1 | . | TRBV5-1 | 14 | TGCGCCAGCAGCTTGGAGCAGGACTACAATGAGCAGTTCTTC | CASSLEQDYNEQFF
. | TRBJ1-1 | . | TRBV5-1 | 14 | TGCGCCAGCAGCTCCGGAGGGGGGGGTGCTGAAGCTTTCTTT | CASSSGGGGAEAFF
. | TRBJ2-7 | once | TRBV10-3 | 13 | TGTGCCATCAGTGAGTCCTACGATTCAGAGCAGTACTTC | CAISESYDSEQYF
TRBD1 | TRBJ2-2 | . | TRBV5-8 | 16 | TGTGCCAGCAGCTTGTTAGGACAGGGAAACACCGGGGAGCTGTTTTTT | CASSLLGQGNTGELFF
TRBD2 | TRBJ2-3 | . | TRBV4-3 | 19 | TGCGCCAGCAGCCAAGATCTAATTAGCGGGGGGGCAGGAGCAGATACGCAGTATTTT | CASSQDLISGGAGADTQYF